Listed below are T cell receptor beta chains from one sample, sequenced in a study of shared clonotypes between healthy human individuals. The table came from immunoSEQ multiplex PCR; TCRdb's copy has only in-frame clones and leaves some out. Altogether hundreds of thousands of clones are present, approximately 95% being singletons, with the ten largest covering about 0.11%. The sequencing sample was made of naive CD8+ T cells sorted from blood. The receptors shown here come from a woman aged 25-40 years in good health. Both conserved end residues are part of each CDR3. D genes are given only for firm matches. Clone sizes are given selectively: once, few, many, or a class where the clone is expanded.

J gene | clone size | V gene | D gene | CDR3 protein | CDR3 DNA
TRBJ1-5 | few | TRBV15 | . | CATSMNNQPQHF | TGTGCCACCAGCATGAATAATCAGCCCCAGCATTTT
TRBJ2-7 | . | TRBV10-3 | . | CAISEGAHEQYF | TGTGCCATCAGTGAAGGGGCCCACGAGCAGTACTTC
TRBJ2-1 | . | TRBV7-9 | . | CASRPDYNEQFF | TGTGCCAGCAGACCAGATTACAATGAGCAGTTCTTC
TRBJ2-7 | once | TRBV6-5 | TRBD1 | CASSRRDRGSEQYF | TGTGCCAGCAGTCGCCGGGACAGGGGATCCGAGCAGTACTTC
TRBJ2-7 | . | TRBV19 | TRBD1 | CASSTTGSSYEQYF | TGTGCCAGTAGTACGACAGGGAGCTCCTACGAGCAGTACTTC
TRBJ2-5 | few | TRBV5-4 | . | CASSTGEQETQYF | TGTGCCAGCAGCACCGGGGAGCAAGAGACCCAGTACTTC
TRBJ1-4 | . | TRBV9 | . | CASSGTDNEKLFF | TGTGCCAGCAGCGGAACCGATAATGAAAAACTGTTTTTT
TRBJ2-2 | . | TRBV4-2 | . | CASSQDPGGELFF | TGTGCCAGCAGCCAAGATCCTGGCGGGGAGCTGTTTTTT
TRBJ2-1 | . | TRBV27 | . | CASRETGISYNEQFF | TGTGCCAGCCGCGAGACGGGAATCTCATACAATGAGCAGTTCTTC
TRBJ2-7 | . | TRBV27 | TRBD1 | CASSYRGAYEQYF | TGTGCCAGCAGTTACAGGGGCGCCTACGAGCAGTACTTC
TRBJ2-1 | . | TRBV7-8 | TRBD2 | CASSSGLAGGSTYNEQFF | TGTGCCAGCAGCTCCGGCCTAGCGGGAGGGTCAACCTACAATGAGCAGTTCTTC
TRBJ1-1 | . | TRBV27 | . | CASFNAGVTEAFF | TGTGCCAGTTTTAACGCAGGGGTCACTGAAGCTTTCTTT
TRBJ2-5 | . | TRBV7-6 | TRBD2 | CASSLWTSGGQETQYF | TGTGCCAGCAGCTTATGGACTAGCGGAGGACAAGAGACCCAGTACTTC
TRBJ2-1 | . | TRBV5-6 | . | CASSLLGGQFEYNEQFF | TGTGCCAGCAGCTTGTTAGGGGGGCAGTTTGAGTACAATGAGCAGTTCTTC
TRBJ2-5 | . | TRBV5-1 | . | CASSPPSGQGTQYF | TGCGCCAGCAGCCCGCCTAGCGGACAGGGGACCCAGTACTTC
TRBJ1-1 | . | TRBV19 | . | CASSADRGAATEAFF | TGTGCCAGTAGTGCCGACCGCGGGGCGGCCACTGAAGCTTTCTTT
TRBJ2-2 | . | TRBV25-1 | . | CAIGAGELFF | TGTGCCATCGGGGCCGGGGAGCTGTTTTTT
TRBJ2-1 | . | TRBV2 | . | CASSLGDEQFF | TGTGCCAGCAGTTTAGGAGATGAGCAGTTCTTC
TRBJ1-2 | . | TRBV5-6 | TRBD1 | CASSQGQGIDGYTF | TGTGCCAGCAGCCAGGGACAGGGGATAGACGGCTACACCTTC
TRBJ2-7 | . | TRBV2 | . | CASSEEADPYEQYF | TGTGCCAGCAGTGAAGAAGCGGATCCCTACGAGCAGTACTTC
TRBJ2-7 | . | TRBV11-2 | . | CASSPLVLPKYEQYF | TGTGCCAGCAGCCCCCTGGTCCTACCAAAGTACGAGCAGTACTTC
TRBJ2-1 | . | TRBV7-9 | . | CASSLERGPVNMNEQFF | TGTGCCAGCAGCTTAGAGCGCGGCCCCGTCAATATGAATGAGCAGTTCTTC
TRBJ2-3 | . | TRBV27 | . | CASSFSDGTDTQYF | TGTGCCAGCAGTTTCTCGGACGGCACAGATACGCAGTATTTT
TRBJ1-5 | . | TRBV30 | TRBD1 | CAWSVRRGRDQPQHF | TGTGCCTGGAGTGTACGTAGGGGGCGGGATCAGCCCCAGCATTTT
TRBJ1-1 | . | TRBV6-6 | . | CASSYPEGNTEAFF | TGTGCCAGCAGTTACCCCGAGGGGAACACTGAAGCTTTCTTT
TRBJ2-7 | . | TRBV28 | . | CATAGVGAYEQYF | TGTGCCACTGCCGGGGTAGGAGCCTACGAGCAGTACTTC
TRBJ1-2 | . | TRBV28 | . | CASSPGIFYGYTF | TGTGCCAGCAGTCCAGGGATTTTCTATGGCTACACCTTC
TRBJ2-7 | . | TRBV20-1 | . | CSAREDSGQYF | TGCAGTGCTAGGGAGGACTCGGGGCAGTACTTC
TRBJ2-7 | once | TRBV4-2 | . | CASSQESFRDATYEQYF | TGTGCCAGCAGCCAAGAGTCCTTTCGGGACGCGACCTACGAGCAGTACTTC
TRBJ2-7 | . | TRBV29-1 | . | CSVEDPRTGRYEQYF | TGCAGCGTTGAAGATCCTCGTACAGGGAGGTACGAGCAGTACTTC
TRBJ2-1 | . | TRBV6-4 | TRBD2 | CASSVLAGESNEQFF | TGTGCCAGCAGTGTACTAGCGGGAGAGTCAAATGAGCAGTTCTTC
TRBJ1-2 | once | TRBV28 | . | CASSSRGAEGYTF | TGTGCCAGCAGTAGTCGGGGGGCGGAAGGCTACACCTTC
TRBJ2-7 | . | TRBV28 | TRBD2 | CASSLSPWTSGKTYEQYF | TGTGCCAGCAGCCTCTCTCCCTGGACTAGCGGGAAGACCTACGAGCAGTACTTC
TRBJ2-7 | . | TRBV27 | . | CASSFGTSEQYF | TGTGCCAGCAGTTTTGGGACCTCGGAGCAGTACTTC
TRBJ2-7 | . | TRBV7-8 | TRBD2 | CASSSSGRAYEQYF | TGTGCCAGCAGCTCAAGCGGGAGAGCCTACGAGCAGTACTTC
TRBJ1-4 | . | TRBV21-1 | . | CASTTQEKKRVRDSDEKLFF | TGTGCCAGCACCACGCAAGAGAAGAAACGTGTCCGGGACTCAGATGAAAAACTGTTTTTT
TRBJ1-4 | . | TRBV7-6 | TRBD1 | CASSQGGWGNEKLFF | TGTGCCAGCAGCCAAGGGGGCTGGGGAAATGAAAAACTGTTTTTT
TRBJ2-7 | . | TRBV7-9 | TRBD2 | CASSPGLAVSYEQYF | TGTGCCAGCAGCCCGGGACTAGCGGTATCCTACGAGCAGTACTTC
TRBJ2-7 | . | TRBV5-1 | . | CASSFDLYEQYF | TGCGCCAGCAGCTTCGATCTTTACGAGCAGTACTTC
TRBJ2-7 | . | TRBV11-2 | TRBD2 | CASSLGTSSEQYF | TGTGCCAGCAGCTTAGGGACTAGTAGCGAGCAGTACTTC
TRBJ2-7 | . | TRBV5-8 | . | CASSLVGIYEQYF | TGTGCCAGCAGCTTGGTAGGGATCTACGAGCAGTACTTC
TRBJ1-2 | . | TRBV6-6 | TRBD1 | CASSPLGNRGPYGYTF | TGTGCCAGCAGTCCCCTGGGGAACAGGGGGCCGTATGGCTACACCTTC
TRBJ2-7 | once | TRBV5-5 | TRBD2 | CASSYGTSGLLAYEQYF | TGTGCCAGCAGCTACGGGACTAGCGGGCTACTTGCCTACGAGCAGTACTTC